Shown below are 27 T cell receptor beta chains from a single sample sequenced in a study of T cells in Graves' hyperthyroidism and ophthalmopathy. Amplified TCR beta CDR3 regions came from RNA transcripts. When the TCR CDR3 underwent first-round RT-PCR, the HTBI primer set was used. TCRdb reanalysed the multiplex PCR reads using MiXCR and keeps one entry per CDR3 protein. The table records fewer than 500,000 distinct CDR3 sequences, about 14% of them present only once. Specimen: blood. Every receptor here comes from a woman in her thirties with Graves' ophthalmopathy.

This clonotype was detected ten times or more. This chain joins TRBV9 and TRBJ2-7; possible D gene TRBD2, 5 bases. Trimming stripped 4 bases from V and 5 bases from J, with 16 bases between. Germline lookup yields CDR1 SGDLS and CDR2 YYNGEE. This CDR3 comprises 14 residues. DNA for the CDR3: TGTGCCAGCAGCACAAGACCAGCGGTAGACGAGCAGTACTTC. Protein product: CASSTRPAVDEQYF.

This clonotype was seen many times. The gene calls are TRBV11-1 and TRBJ2-1; D is perhaps TRBD1 (6 bases). V was pared by 5 bases and J by 3 bases, with 11 bases between. Looked up from germline, CDR1 is SGHAT and CDR2 is FQDESV (reference sequence). The CDR3 covers 14 residues. CDR3: CASSLQGLYNEQFF. As DNA, the CDR3 is TGTGCCAGCAGCCTACAGGGCCTCTACAATGAGCAGTTCTTC.

This clonotype was detected ten times or more. The V call is TRBV2, the J call TRBJ2-5; 11 bases fit TRBD2. The CDR3 sequence is 16 residues long. In germline, CDR1 is SNHLY, CDR2 FYNNEI. V shed 8 bases, J shed 5 bases, and the junction held 13 bases outside the gene matches. CDR3 loop: CASEVGSGGARETQYF. In DNA, the CDR3 is TGTGCCAGCGAGGTCGGTAGCGGGGGGGCCCGGGAGACCCAGTACTTC. Filled out from reference TRBV2 and TRBJ2-5, the complete variable domain reads EPEVTQTPSHQVTQMGQEVILRCVPISNHLYFYWYRQILGQKVEFLVSFYNNEISEKSEIFDDQFSVERPDGSNFTLKIRSTKLEDSAMYFCASEVGSGGARETQYFGPGTRLLVL.

This clonotype was seen many times. This chain joins TRBV6-1 and TRBJ2-7; no definite D call. The CDR3 totals 12 residues. CDR1 is MNHNS and CDR2 is SASEGT in the germline V gene. V was cut by 5 bases and J by 4 bases, with 9 bases left in between. CDR3 DNA: TGTGCCAGCAGTTCGGGTTATTACGAGCAGTACTTC. Its translation is CASSSGYYEQYF.

At least ten counts were recorded for this clonotype. The chain combines TRBV5-1 with TRBJ1-2; no reliable D call. Germline CDR1 reads SGHRS; CDR2 reads YFSETQ. Between the trimmed V and J ends, which lost 2 bases and 12 bases, there was a span of 17 bases. The CDR3 is 13 amino acids. The CDR3 sequence is CASSFQPDLQDTF. CDR3 bases: TGCGCCAGCAGCTTTCAGCCGGACCTCCAAGACACCTTC.

Many counts were recorded for this clonotype. This chain uses TRBV12-3 or TRBV12-4 with TRBJ2-3, with D perhaps matching TRBD2 (6 bases). The CDR3 is made up of 14 amino acids. Trimming left V 3 bases short and J 2 bases short, with 9 bases between. The CDR3 DNA follows: TGTGCCAGCAGTTTGACTAGGGACACAGATACGCAGTATTTT. Its protein is CASSLTRDTDTQYF.

At least ten counts were recorded for this clonotype. V is TRBV27 and J is TRBJ2-1; D perhaps matches TRBD1 (5 bases). This CDR3 is 15 amino acids long. V was clipped by 5 bases and J by 1 base, with 12 bases between them. The germline CDR1 and CDR2 sequences are MNHEY and SMNVEV (reference sequence). The CDR3 nucleotides are TGTGCCAGCAGTACCAGGGCACGGTCCTACAATGAGCAGTTCTTC. This sequence encodes CASSTRARSYNEQFF.

The chain has TRBV3-1 and TRBJ2-5, with D perhaps matching TRBD1 (6 bases). V shed 6 bases and J shed 2 bases, with 19 bases lying between them. From germline, CDR1 is LGHDT and CDR2 YNNKEL (reference sequence). This CDR3 has 16 amino acids. The CDR3 loop is CASRETPGHLQETQYF. For the CDR3, the DNA is TGTGCCAGCAGGGAGACCCCGGGACACCTACAAGAGACCCAGTACTTC.

This clonotype was counted at least ten times. The chain joins TRBV2 to TRBJ2-3; D is ambiguous. V lost 8 bases, J lost 1 base, and 13 bases lay in between. The germline V gene encodes CDR1 SNHLY and CDR2 FYNNEI. The length of the CDR3 is 14 residues. CDR3 sequence reads: CASGVFVGTDTQYF. In nucleotides, the CDR3 is TGTGCCAGCGGGGTCTTTGTGGGCACAGATACGCAGTATTTT.

This clonotype was picked up many times. The chain has TRBV28 and TRBJ2-7; D call uncertain. The V end was cut by 5 bases, the J end by 1 base, with 12 bases between. CDR3 size: 14 residues. Germline loops: CDR1 MDHEN, CDR2 SYDVKM. CDR3 in amino acids: CASSPNDGSYEQYF. CDR3 nucleotide sequence: TGTGCCAGCAGTCCAAACGACGGATCCTACGAGCAGTACTTC.

The V call is TRBV4-1, the J call TRBJ2-7, with D perhaps matching TRBD1 (7 bases). The V and J ends lost 4 bases and 6 bases respectively, with 13 bases between them. The germline CDR1 and CDR2 sequences are MGHRA and YSYEKL. This CDR3 spans 13 amino acids. The CDR3 spells CASSRLGGREQYF. The CDR3 DNA is TGCGCCAGCAGCCGACTAGGGGGCCGCGAGCAGTACTTC.

This clonotype was recorded at least ten times. The chain has TRBV20-1 and TRBJ2-7; 10 bases are shared with TRBD1. This CDR3 comprises 14 residues. Germline lookup yields CDR1 DFQATT and CDR2 SNEGSKA (reference sequence). V lost 6 bases, J lost 9 bases, and 14 bases stayed unmatched. The CDR3: CSAAGTGEVGRQYF. CDR3 nucleotide sequence: TGCAGTGCCGCCGGGACAGGGGAGGTCGGGCGGCAGTACTTC.

This clonotype was detected many times. A read error is possible here, since a much larger clone lies one base away. The genes are TRBV12-3 or TRBV12-4 and TRBJ1-5, with no clear D. V dropped 8 bases and J dropped 8 bases, with 16 bases sitting between them. The CDR3 spans 13 residues. Written as DNA, the CDR3 is TGTGCCAGCCGGAACAGCGAAGAGGAGCCCCAGCATTTT. This sequence encodes CASRNSEEEPQHF.

This clonotype occurred a few times. This chain uses TRBV3-1 with TRBJ2-1; D not resolved. This CDR3 is 15 amino acids long. Trimming left V 0 bases short and J 2 bases short, with 8 bases between. The germline CDR1 and CDR2 sequences are LGHDT and YNNKEL (reference sequence). CDR3 DNA sequence: TGTGCCAGCAGCCAAGATGGAACAGCCTACAATGAGCAGTTCTTC. This gives the protein CASSQDGTAYNEQFF.

This clonotype was seen many times. The CDR3 here is CASSLEFPLRGGELFF. Written as DNA, the CDR3 is TGTGCCAGCAGTTTAGAATTCCCCCTACGCGGCGGGGAGCTGTTTTTT. This chain connects TRBV27 to TRBJ2-2; no firm D call. V was clipped by 2 bases and J by 7 bases, with 17 bases between them. Germline V gene data show CDR1 as MNHEY and CDR2 as SMNVEV (reference sequence). CDR3 length equals 16 residues.

This clonotype was detected ten times or more. The V and J genes are TRBV5-6 and TRBJ1-5; no definite D call. Germline CDR1 SGHDT, CDR2 YYEEEE. The CDR3 extends over 13 amino acids. With 2 bases removed from V and 5 bases from J, the gap between germline ends came to 8 bases. Here the CDR3 reads CASSLGTHQPQHF. CDR3 nucleotides: TGTGCCAGCAGCTTAGGCACCCATCAGCCCCAGCATTTT.

Points on this clonotype: A much larger clone lies a single base off, so this may be a read error. The chain links TRBV7-8 to TRBJ2-3; D tentatively fits TRBD1 or TRBD2 (10 bases each). The germline V gene has CDR1 SGHVS and CDR2 FQNEAQ. The CDR3 sequence is 22 residues long. Trimming took off 6 bases at V and 4 bases at J, with 38 bases between the two ends. Here the CDR3 reads CASRPGTGDYVSGGLFPDTQYF. The DNA for the CDR3 is TGTGCCAGCAGACCCGGGACAGGGGACTACGTTAGCGGGGGGTTGTTTCCAGATACGCAGTATTTT.

This clonotype was picked up many times. The chain joins TRBV20-1 to TRBJ2-7; 8 nucleotides align to TRBD1. This CDR3 is 15 amino acids long. The germline CDR1 and CDR2 sequences are DFQATT and SNEGSKA (reference sequence). The junction had 11 bases not matched to a gene; V was cut back by 6 bases and J by 1 base. CDR3 sequence: CSASTTGGFSYEQYF. The CDR3 DNA sequence: TGCAGTGCGAGTACCACAGGGGGGTTTTCCTACGAGCAGTACTTC.

This clonotype was observed at least ten times. The chain employs TRBV12-3 or TRBV12-4 and TRBJ1-5; the match to TRBD1 covers 9 bases. The CDR3 loop spans 14 amino acids. With 6 bases clipped from V and 6 bases from J, the junction kept 6 bases outside the gene matches. Written as DNA, the CDR3 is TGTGCCAGCAGCGCGGGGACAGGGTTTCAGCCCCAGCATTTT. Its translation is CASSAGTGFQPQHF.

The CDR3 sequence is CSARGSGGAYNEQFF. The CDR3 region has the DNA TGCAGTGCTAGGGGGAGCGGGGGGGCCTACAATGAGCAGTTCTTC. This chain links TRBV20-1 with TRBJ2-1, with TRBD2 matching over 10 bases. Germline trimming cut 3 bases from V and 2 bases from J; bases unmatched to any gene: 4. This CDR3 is 15 amino acids long. The germline V gene has CDR1 DFQATT and CDR2 SNEGSKA (reference sequence).

There are many counts of this clonotype. The chain couples TRBV15 to TRBJ2-3; TRBD1 aligns across 10 bases. The CDR3 totals 17 residues. The germline CDR1 and CDR2 sequences are LNHNV and YYDKDF (reference sequence). The V gene end was trimmed by 1 base and the J gene end by 6 bases; junction bases not matched to a gene: 10. As DNA, the CDR3 is TGTGCCACCAGCAGAGGAACCTCGACAGGGGGCGTCGATACGCAGTATTTT. It encodes CATSRGTSTGGVDTQYF.

This clonotype was counted a few times. The CDR3 spells CASSWGGDGYTF. The DNA for the CDR3 is TGTGCCAGCAGCTGGGGGGGAGATGGCTACACCTTC. This chain uses TRBV12-3 or TRBV12-4 with TRBJ1-2; tentative D call: TRBD1 (5 bases). The CDR3 sequence is 12 residues long. Trimming took off 6 bases at V and 6 bases at J, with 11 bases between the two ends.

This clonotype has a handful of counts. The CDR3: CSAIQGNTEAFF. The CDR3 DNA is TGCAGTGCTATTCAGGGGAACACTGAAGCTTTCTTT. The chain is built from TRBV20-1 and TRBJ1-1, with D tentatively TRBD1 (5 bases). V was clipped by 4 bases and J by 1 base, with 7 bases between them. Germline loops: CDR1 DFQATT, CDR2 SNEGSKA (reference sequence). CDR3 length: 12 amino acids.

This clonotype was detected many times. The J gene is TRBJ1-1, the V gene TRBV28; D uncertain. The CDR3 spans 14 residues. Trimming removed 2 bases from V and 0 bases from J, with 7 bases in between. CDR1 and CDR2 (germline): MDHEN, SYDVKM. As DNA, the CDR3 is TGTGCCAGCAGTTTAAGGCTAATGAACACTGAAGCTTTCTTT. Translation gives CASSLRLMNTEAFF.

This clonotype was found many times. The V gene is TRBV29-1, the J gene TRBJ1-1, with D hard to call. The germline V gene has CDR1 SQVTM and CDR2 ANQGSEA. V was clipped by 2 bases and J by 1 base, with 14 bases between them. The CDR3 consists of 15 residues. CDR3 bases: TGCAGCGTTGAAAGCGCGGGCGTAGGGAACACTGAAGCTTTCTTT. Protein: CSVESAGVGNTEAFF.

This clonotype has a handful of counts. This sequence joins TRBV6-4 and TRBJ2-1; perhaps TRBD2 as D (7 bases). CDR3 length: 15 amino acids. Trimming pared 2 bases from V and 8 bases from J, leaving 16 bases between. The germline V gene has CDR1 MRHNA and CDR2 SNTAGT. CDR3 sequence reads: CASSDEGGTVYEQFF. Here the CDR3 DNA reads TGTGCCAGCAGTGACGAGGGGGGGACCGTCTATGAGCAGTTCTTC.

This clonotype has a count of ten or more. The chain employs TRBV5-5 and TRBJ1-4, with 7 bases matching TRBD1. This CDR3 spans 14 amino acids. Germline assignment: CDR1 SGHKS and CDR2 YYEKEE (reference sequence). Unmatched junction bases numbered 4, after V lost 0 bases and J lost 8 bases. The CDR3 nucleotides are TGTGCCAGCAGCTTGGGGGACAGAAACGAAAAACTGTTTTTT. It translates to CASSLGDRNEKLFF.